This is a list of T cell receptor beta chains from one sample in a study of blood T cell repertoires in COVID-19. The data were produced by immunoSEQ multiplex PCR, yet TCRdb's version contains in-frame clones alone and is incomplete. The sample lists around 280,000 clones; around 90% were seen once. Material for sequencing was peripheral blood. These receptors originate from a man in his sixties or seventies with acute or convalescent COVID-19. CDR3s include the opening cysteine and the closing phenylalanine or tryptophan. The order of the fields is J gene, CDR3 length, V gene, clone size, D gene, CDR3 protein, CDR3 DNA. A D gene is named only where the DNA matches it firmly. A row's size may be missing; if present it is once, few, many or a size class.

TRBJ2-7,15,TRBV9,.,TRBD2,CASSVDAGGSYEQYF,TGTGCCAGCAGCGTAGATGCGGGGGGCTCCTACGAGCAGTACTTC
TRBJ1-1,14,TRBV18,many,TRBD1,CASSLTDRSTEAFF,TGTGCCAGCTCACTAACGGACAGGAGCACTGAAGCTTTCTTT
TRBJ2-7,14,TRBV5-4,.,TRBD2,CASSSSGSSYEQYF,TGTGCCAGCAGCTCTAGCGGGAGCTCCTACGAGCAGTACTTC
TRBJ1-2,13,TRBV7-2,.,.,CASGQQQSGEYTF,TGTGCCAGCGGCCAACAGCAGTCGGGGGAATACACCTTC
TRBJ1-1,17,TRBV24-1,few,TRBD1,CATSDSHTTGGPAEAFF,TGTGCCACCAGTGATTCCCATACGACAGGGGGCCCGGCTGAAGCTTTCTTT
TRBJ2-5,12,TRBV29-1,once,TRBD1,CSARTGDETQYF,TGCAGCGCACGGACAGGAGATGAGACCCAGTACTTC
TRBJ2-7,15,TRBV20-1,.,.,CSASPSDGQSYEQYF,TGCAGTGCTAGTCCATCCGATGGACAGAGCTACGAGCAGTACTTC
TRBJ1-2,15,TRBV24-1,.,TRBD1,CATSDSRQGAGGYTF,TGTGCCACCAGTGATTCCCGACAGGGGGCTGGTGGCTACACCTTC
TRBJ1-5,17,TRBV7-9,.,TRBD1,CASSFRDRAYSNQPQHF,TGTGCCAGCAGCTTCCGGGACAGAGCGTATAGCAATCAGCCCCAGCATTTT
TRBJ2-7,20,TRBV19,.,TRBD2,CASSIRPGLAGVPAPHEQYF,TGTGCCAGTAGTATCAGACCGGGACTAGCGGGAGTACCCGCACCCCACGAGCAGTACTTC
TRBJ2-1,14,TRBV29-1,.,TRBD2,CSTIAGGSYNEQFF,TGCAGCACCATAGCGGGAGGCTCCTACAATGAGCAGTTCTTC
TRBJ1-3,12,TRBV29-1,once,.,CSVSGSGNTIYF,TGCAGCGTCAGCGGCTCTGGAAACACCATATATTTT
TRBJ2-5,16,TRBV7-7,.,.,CASSSLGTPYEETQYF,TGTGCCAGCAGCTCCCTCGGGACACCCTACGAAGAGACCCAGTACTTC
TRBJ1-2,15,TRBV27,.,TRBD1,CASGNRGPDLYGYTF,TGTGCCAGCGGAAACAGGGGGCCTGACCTTTATGGCTACACCTTC
TRBJ2-3,15,TRBV5-1,.,.,CASSSEGGTTDTQYF,TGCGCCAGCAGCTCAGAGGGGGGGACCACAGATACGCAGTATTTT
TRBJ2-1,14,TRBV5-1,few,TRBD1,CASSLAQTGEQQFF,TGCGCCAGCAGCTTGGCACAAACAGGGGAACAGCAGTTCTTC
TRBJ2-1,16,TRBV9,.,TRBD2,CASSVGTSGSPGEQFF,TGTGCCAGCAGCGTCGGGACTAGCGGGAGCCCGGGTGAGCAGTTCTTC
TRBJ2-5,13,TRBV3-1/TRBV3-2,.,.,CASSQTRLETQYF,TGTGCCAGCAGTCAGACTAGACTAGAGACCCAGTACTTC
TRBJ2-1,13,TRBV7-3,.,.,CASSSGQYNEQFF,TGTGCCAGCAGCTCGGGACAATACAATGAGCAGTTCTTC
TRBJ2-1,13,TRBV27,few,.,CASSVTGRGEQFF,TGTGCCAGCAGTGTCACAGGGAGGGGTGAGCAGTTCTTC
TRBJ1-6,15,TRBV5-5,.,.,CASSLQAGDNSPLHF,TGTGCCAGCAGCTTGCAGGCAGGGGATAATTCACCCCTCCACTTT
TRBJ2-5,15,TRBV6-5,.,.,CASSPEGEGAETQYF,TGTGCCAGCAGCCCGGAGGGGGAGGGAGCAGAGACCCAGTACTTC
TRBJ2-3,14,TRBV4-1,.,.,CASSQGTSQGTQYF,TGCGCCAGCAGCCAGGGTACCTCCCAGGGCACGCAGTATTTT
TRBJ2-7,16,TRBV28,.,TRBD2,CASRTGPGLATYEQYF,TGTGCCAGCAGAACTGGACCGGGACTAGCGACCTACGAGCAGTACTTC
TRBJ2-5,15,TRBV7-2,.,.,CASSRDWGELETQYF,TGTGCCAGCAGCCGGGACTGGGGCGAACTGGAGACCCAGTACTTC
TRBJ2-7,16,TRBV6-5,.,TRBD2,CASSYSAGGGRNEQYF,TGTGCCAGCAGTTACTCAGCGGGAGGTGGTCGTAACGAGCAGTACTTC
TRBJ1-4,14,TRBV29-1,.,.,CSVSRGTTNEKLFF,TGCAGCGTCTCAAGAGGGACAACTAATGAAAAACTGTTTTTT
TRBJ2-2,16,TRBV5-4,once,TRBD2,CASSLAGGRGTGELFF,TGTGCCAGCAGCCTAGCGGGAGGGCGGGGAACCGGGGAGCTGTTTTTT